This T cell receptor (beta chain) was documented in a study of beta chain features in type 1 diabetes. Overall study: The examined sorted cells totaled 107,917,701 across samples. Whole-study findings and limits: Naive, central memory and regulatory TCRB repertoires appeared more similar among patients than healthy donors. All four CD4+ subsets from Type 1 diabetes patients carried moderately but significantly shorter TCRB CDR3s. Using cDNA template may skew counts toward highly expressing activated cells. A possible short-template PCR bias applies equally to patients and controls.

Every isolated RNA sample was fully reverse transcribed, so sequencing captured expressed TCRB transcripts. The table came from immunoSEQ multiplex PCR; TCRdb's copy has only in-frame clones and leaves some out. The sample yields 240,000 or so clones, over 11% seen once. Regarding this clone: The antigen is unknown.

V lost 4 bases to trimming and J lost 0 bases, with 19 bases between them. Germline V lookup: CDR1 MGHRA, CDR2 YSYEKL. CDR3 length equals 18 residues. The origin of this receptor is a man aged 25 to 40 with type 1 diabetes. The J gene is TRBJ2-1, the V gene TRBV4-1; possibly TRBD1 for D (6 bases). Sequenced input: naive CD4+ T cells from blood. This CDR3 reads CASSPRPRTEISYNEQFF. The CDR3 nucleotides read TGCGCCAGCAGCCCTCGCCCCCGGACAGAGATCTCCTACAATGAGCAGTTCTTC.